This T cell receptor beta chain is drawn from a study of T cell responses to AZD1222 COVID-19 vaccine. Study-wide results and limits: Clonal diversity was possibly underestimated, and the donors were mostly white British, with more females. Seropositivity was recorded at baseline in only a handful of AZD1222 recipients. Spike-specific TCR breadth and depth went up after people got two AZD1222 doses.

About this clone itself: The antigen is unknown.

Germline loops: CDR1 MNHEY, CDR2 SVGEGT. V shed 4 bases, J shed 1 base, and the junction held 6 bases outside the gene matches. This CDR3 has 15 amino acids. Here immunoSEQ multiplex PCR was the method, and the copy in TCRdb shows in-frame clones only, minus some. Counted here are roughly 180,000 clones, about nine tenths occurring once; the ten biggest clones make up roughly 2%. The source is an adult who received the AZD1222 COVID-19 vaccine. The V gene is TRBV6-2 or TRBV6-3, the J gene TRBJ1-2; 7 nucleotides agree with TRBD1. The specimen comprised peripheral blood, sampled 28 days after the second AZD1222 dose. CDR3 in DNA: TGTGCCAGCAGTTGGGACAGATTTGTTAACTATGGCTACACCTTC. This sequence encodes CASSWDRFVNYGYTF.